The subject of this entry is one T cell receptor beta chain. These data belong to a study of blood T cell repertoires in COVID-19. The germline V and J ends were trimmed by 2 bases and 0 bases, with 7 bases remaining between them. The germline V gene has CDR1 KGHSH and CDR2 LQKENI. The CDR3 is 15 amino acids. TCRdb's table, derived via immunoSEQ multiplex PCR, lists solely in-frame clones and lacks some. This repertoire shows 200,000 to 250,000 clones, approximately 86% found once; its top ten account for roughly 10%. V gene TRBV18 combines with J gene TRBJ1-4; no firm D call. This clonotype was obtained from a woman in her forties or fifties with COVID-19, enrolled during active disease. Input material: peripheral blood. CDR3 sequence (DNA): TGTGCCAGCTCACCAGCACTCGCAACTAATGAAAAACTGTTTTTT. This encodes CASSPALATNEKLFF.